This T cell receptor beta chain is from a study of CD8 T cells in ankylosing spondylitis (dated by TCRdb to about 2017). The study in broad terms: To find TCR variants linked to disease, the study profiled T cell receptor beta repertoires in ankylosing spondylitis patients and healthy donors. Samples of peripheral blood were taken, and for ankylosing spondylitis patients, synovial fluid was collected as well. The full study cohort comprised around 25 ankylosing spondylitis patients and about a hundred healthy donors.

The paper as a whole reports these results and caveats: According to the report, matched synovial fluid samples from ankylosing spondylitis patients were significantly enriched for the disease-linked clones. Some motif variants were previously reported in synovial fluid and blood of reactive arthritis patients, suggesting common disease-initiation mechanisms. In peripheral blood, the disease-linked clones were found at relatively low frequencies and had a CD8+ phenotype. A TCR beta motif of roughly 8 highly homologous amino acid variants appeared characteristic of blood from ankylosing spondylitis patients.

TCRdb lists the instrument as Illumina HiSeq 2500. Quantitative 5'-RACE with molecular barcodes was used to prepare TCR beta libraries. Under the source paper's analysis protocol: Disease-linked TCR variants were identified with a new computational method built on a probabilistic model of VDJ rearrangement. Clones were called with MiXCR by TCRdb after fastp trimmed the public reads at Q25, and only in-frame beta chains were retained. Rows with one shared CDR3 protein collapse into an entry with the most common genes and DNA. Clone size and V and J calls follow TCRdb, not the original study. The sample table shows approximately 92,000 distinct CDR3 sequences, and 8.8% are seen once. The top ten constitute approximately 4.8% of the sample. The table lists this clonotype with many counts. The clone's antigen remains unknown. A junction end diverges from the germline sequence, so it may reflect a read error.

According to the germline V gene, CDR1 reads SGHTA and CDR2 reads FQGNSA. CDR3 length: 13 amino acids, cysteine to phenylalanine. Only CDR3 DNA remains: 39 bases, in frame from the first base. The sample was blood, either unsorted or a sorted T cell fraction (not recorded which). The receptor's source is a male donor with ankylosing spondylitis or in good health (not recorded which). This receptor chain uses TRBV7-2 and TRBJ1-1; the D segment could be TRBD1, given 6 matching bases. Here is the DNA: TGTGCCAGCACCTTATCCGGACACGGGACAACTTTCTTT. Its protein is CASTLSGHGTTFF.